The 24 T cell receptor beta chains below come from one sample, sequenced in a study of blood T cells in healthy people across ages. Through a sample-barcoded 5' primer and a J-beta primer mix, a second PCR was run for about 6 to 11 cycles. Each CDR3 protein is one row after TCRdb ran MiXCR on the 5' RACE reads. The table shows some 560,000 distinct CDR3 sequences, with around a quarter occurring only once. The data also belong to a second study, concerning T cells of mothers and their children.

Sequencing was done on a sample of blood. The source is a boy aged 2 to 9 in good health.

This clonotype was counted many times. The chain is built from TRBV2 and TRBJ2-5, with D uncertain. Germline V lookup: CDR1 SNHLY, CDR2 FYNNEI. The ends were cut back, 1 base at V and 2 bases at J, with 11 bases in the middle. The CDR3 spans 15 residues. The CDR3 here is CASSEGFFRQETQYF. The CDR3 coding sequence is TGTGCCAGCAGTGAAGGGTTCTTCCGACAAGAGACCCAGTACTTC.

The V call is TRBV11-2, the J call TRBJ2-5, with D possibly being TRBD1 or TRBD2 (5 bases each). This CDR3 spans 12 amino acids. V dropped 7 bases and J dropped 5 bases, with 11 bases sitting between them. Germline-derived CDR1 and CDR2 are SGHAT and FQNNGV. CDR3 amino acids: CASTVGDETQYF. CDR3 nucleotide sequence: TGTGCCAGCACCGTCGGGGACGAGACCCAGTACTTC.

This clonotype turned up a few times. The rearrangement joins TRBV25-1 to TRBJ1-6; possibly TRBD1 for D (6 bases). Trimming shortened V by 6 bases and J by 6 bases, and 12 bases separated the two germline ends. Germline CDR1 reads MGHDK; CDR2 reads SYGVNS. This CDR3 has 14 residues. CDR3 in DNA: TGTGCCAGCAGCCCGACAGGCTTTAATTCACCCCTCCACTTT. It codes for CASSPTGFNSPLHF.

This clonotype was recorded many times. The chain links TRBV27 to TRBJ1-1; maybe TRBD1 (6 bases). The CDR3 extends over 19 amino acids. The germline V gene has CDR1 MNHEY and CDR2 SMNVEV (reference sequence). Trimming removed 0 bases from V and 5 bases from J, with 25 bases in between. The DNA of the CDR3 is TGTGCCAGCAGTTTATCGTTTTTGACCTCCCTTAAAAGGGGGACTGAAGCTTTCTTT. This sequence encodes CASSLSFLTSLKRGTEAFF.

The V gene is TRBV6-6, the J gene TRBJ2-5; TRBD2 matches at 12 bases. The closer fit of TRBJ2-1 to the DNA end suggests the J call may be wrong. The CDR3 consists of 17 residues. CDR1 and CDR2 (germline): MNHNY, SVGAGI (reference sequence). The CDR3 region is CASSYTDPSGGAGWQFF. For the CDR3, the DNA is TGTGCCAGCAGTTACACCGATCCTAGCGGGGGGGCCGGATGGCAGTTCTTC.

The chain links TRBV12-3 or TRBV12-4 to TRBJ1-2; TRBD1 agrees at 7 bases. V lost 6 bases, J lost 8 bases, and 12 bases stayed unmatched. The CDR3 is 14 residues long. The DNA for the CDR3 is TGTGCCAGCAGGGGAGGGGGCGCGGAAGGCGGCTACACCTTC. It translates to CASRGGGAEGGYTF.

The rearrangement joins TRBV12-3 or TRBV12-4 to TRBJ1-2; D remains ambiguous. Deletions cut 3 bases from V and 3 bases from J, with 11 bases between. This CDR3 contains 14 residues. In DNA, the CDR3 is TGTGCCAGCAGTTTGAGGGCCGGCCACTATGGCTACACCTTC. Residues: CASSLRAGHYGYTF.

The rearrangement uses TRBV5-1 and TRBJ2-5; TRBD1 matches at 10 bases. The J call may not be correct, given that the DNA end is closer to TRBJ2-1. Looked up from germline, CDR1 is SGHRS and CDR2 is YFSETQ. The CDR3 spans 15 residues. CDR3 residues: CASSLTGQGNNEQFF. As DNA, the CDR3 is TGCGCCAGCAGCTTGACGGGACAGGGGAACAATGAGCAGTTCTTC.

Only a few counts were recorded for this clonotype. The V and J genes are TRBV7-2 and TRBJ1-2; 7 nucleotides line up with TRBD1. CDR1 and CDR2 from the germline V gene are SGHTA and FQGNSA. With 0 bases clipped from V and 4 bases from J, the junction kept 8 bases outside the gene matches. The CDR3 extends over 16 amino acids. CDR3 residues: CASSLAHRGTTYGYTF. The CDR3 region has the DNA TGTGCCAGCAGCTTAGCCCACAGGGGAACAACCTATGGCTACACCTTC.

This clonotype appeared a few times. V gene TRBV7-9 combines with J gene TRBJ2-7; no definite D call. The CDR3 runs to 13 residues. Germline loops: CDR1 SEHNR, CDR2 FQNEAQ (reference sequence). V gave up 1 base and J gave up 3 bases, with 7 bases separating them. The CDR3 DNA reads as TGTGCCAGCAGCTTAGGCGATATCTACGAGCAGTACTTC. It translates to CASSLGDIYEQYF. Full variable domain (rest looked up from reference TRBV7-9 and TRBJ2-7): DTGVSQNPRHKITKRGQNVTFRCDPISEHNRLYWYRQTLGQGPEFLTYFQNEAQLEKSRLLSDRFSAERPKGSFSTLEIQRTEQGDSAMYLCASSLGDIYEQYFGPGTRLTVT.

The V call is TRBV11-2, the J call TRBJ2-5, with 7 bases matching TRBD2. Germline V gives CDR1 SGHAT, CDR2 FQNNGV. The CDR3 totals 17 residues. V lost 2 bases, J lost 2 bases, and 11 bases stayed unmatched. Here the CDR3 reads CASSLRAPSGAQETQYF. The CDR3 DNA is TGTGCCAGCAGCTTACGGGCGCCAAGCGGGGCACAAGAGACCCAGTACTTC.

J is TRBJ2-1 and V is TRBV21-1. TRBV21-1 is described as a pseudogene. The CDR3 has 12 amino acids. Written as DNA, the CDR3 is TGTGCCAGCAGCAACAACTACAATGAGCAGTTCTTC. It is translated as CASSNNYNEQFF.

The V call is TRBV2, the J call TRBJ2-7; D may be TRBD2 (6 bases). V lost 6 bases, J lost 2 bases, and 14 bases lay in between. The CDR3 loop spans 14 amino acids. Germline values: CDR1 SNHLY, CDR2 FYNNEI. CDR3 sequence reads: CASSRGLLAYEQYF. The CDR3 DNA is TGTGCCAGCAGCCGGGGACTGTTGGCCTACGAGCAGTACTTC.

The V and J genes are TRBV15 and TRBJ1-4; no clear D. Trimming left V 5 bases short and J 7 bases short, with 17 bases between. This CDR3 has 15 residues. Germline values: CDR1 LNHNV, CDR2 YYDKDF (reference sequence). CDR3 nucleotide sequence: TGTGCCACCAGCGCTGCAGACCAGAAAGGTGAAAAACTGTTTTTT. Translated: CATSAADQKGEKLFF.

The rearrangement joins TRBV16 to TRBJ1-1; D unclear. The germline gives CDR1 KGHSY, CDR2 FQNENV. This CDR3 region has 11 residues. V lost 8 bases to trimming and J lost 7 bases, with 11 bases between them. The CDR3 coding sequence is TGTGCCAGCTCGGAACACTTTGAAGCTTTCTTT. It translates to CASSEHFEAFF.

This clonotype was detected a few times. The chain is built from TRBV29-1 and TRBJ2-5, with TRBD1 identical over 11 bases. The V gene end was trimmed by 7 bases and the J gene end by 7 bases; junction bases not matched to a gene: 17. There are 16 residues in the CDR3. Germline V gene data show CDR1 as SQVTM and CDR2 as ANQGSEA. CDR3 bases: TGCAGCGGGAATATCGCCGGGACAGGGGGGTCGGGGACCCAGTACTTC. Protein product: CSGNIAGTGGSGTQYF.

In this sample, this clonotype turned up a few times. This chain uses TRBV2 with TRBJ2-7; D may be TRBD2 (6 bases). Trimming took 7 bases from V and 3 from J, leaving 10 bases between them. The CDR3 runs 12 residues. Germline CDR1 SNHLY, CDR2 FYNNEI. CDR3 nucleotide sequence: TGTGCCAGCACTAGCGTCCTCTACGAGCAGTACTTC. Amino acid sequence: CASTSVLYEQYF.

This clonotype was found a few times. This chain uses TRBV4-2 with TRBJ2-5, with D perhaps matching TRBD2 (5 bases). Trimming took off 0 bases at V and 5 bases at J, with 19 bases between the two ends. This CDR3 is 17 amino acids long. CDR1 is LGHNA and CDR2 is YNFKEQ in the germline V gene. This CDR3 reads CASSQDGPGRGLETQYF. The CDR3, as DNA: TGTGCCAGCAGCCAAGATGGGCCGGGGAGAGGCCTGGAGACCCAGTACTTC.

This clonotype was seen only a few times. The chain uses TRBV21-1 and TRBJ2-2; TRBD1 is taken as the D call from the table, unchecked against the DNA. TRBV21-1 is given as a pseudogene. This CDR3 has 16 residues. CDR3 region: CASSKGGTGDTGELFF. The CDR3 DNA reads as TGTGCCAGCAGCAAAGGGGGCACAGGGGACACCGGGGAGCTGTTTTTT.

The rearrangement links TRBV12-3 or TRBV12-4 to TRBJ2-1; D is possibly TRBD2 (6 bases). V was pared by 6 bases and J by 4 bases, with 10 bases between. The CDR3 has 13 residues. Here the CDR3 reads CASRSSGYNEQFF. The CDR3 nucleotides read TGTGCCAGCAGGAGTAGCGGATACAATGAGCAGTTCTTC.

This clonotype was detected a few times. Here the CDR3 DNA reads TGTGCCAGCAGTCCATCAAGCGGAGCCTTCTACGAGCAGTACTTC. As protein: CASSPSSGAFYEQYF. The chain links TRBV6-1 to TRBJ2-7, with a weak D call TRBD2 (5 bases). The CDR3 spans 15 residues. CDR1 is MNHNS, CDR2 SASEGT, per germline. Trimming took off 5 bases at V and 3 bases at J, with 17 bases between the two ends.

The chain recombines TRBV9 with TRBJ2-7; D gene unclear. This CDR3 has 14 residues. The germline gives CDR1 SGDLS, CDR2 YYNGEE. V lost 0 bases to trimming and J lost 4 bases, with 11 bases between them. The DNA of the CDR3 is TGTGCCAGCAGCGTAGACCCGAAGGATTACGAGCAGTACTTC. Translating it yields CASSVDPKDYEQYF.

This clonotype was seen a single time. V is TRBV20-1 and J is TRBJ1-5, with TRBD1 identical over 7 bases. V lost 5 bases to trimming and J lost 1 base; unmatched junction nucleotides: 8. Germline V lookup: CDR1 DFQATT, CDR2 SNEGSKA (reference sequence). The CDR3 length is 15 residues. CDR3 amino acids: CSARRTGGSNQPQHF. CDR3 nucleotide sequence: TGCAGTGCTCGGAGGACAGGAGGGAGCAATCAGCCCCAGCATTTT.

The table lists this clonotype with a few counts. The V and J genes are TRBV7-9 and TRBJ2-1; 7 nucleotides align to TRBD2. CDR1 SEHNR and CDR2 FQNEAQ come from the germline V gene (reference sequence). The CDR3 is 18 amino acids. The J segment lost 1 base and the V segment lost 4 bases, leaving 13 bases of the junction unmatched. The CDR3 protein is CASSWSSSGIQSYNEQFF. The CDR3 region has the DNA TGTGCCAGCAGCTGGAGCAGCAGCGGGATCCAGTCCTACAATGAGCAGTTCTTC.